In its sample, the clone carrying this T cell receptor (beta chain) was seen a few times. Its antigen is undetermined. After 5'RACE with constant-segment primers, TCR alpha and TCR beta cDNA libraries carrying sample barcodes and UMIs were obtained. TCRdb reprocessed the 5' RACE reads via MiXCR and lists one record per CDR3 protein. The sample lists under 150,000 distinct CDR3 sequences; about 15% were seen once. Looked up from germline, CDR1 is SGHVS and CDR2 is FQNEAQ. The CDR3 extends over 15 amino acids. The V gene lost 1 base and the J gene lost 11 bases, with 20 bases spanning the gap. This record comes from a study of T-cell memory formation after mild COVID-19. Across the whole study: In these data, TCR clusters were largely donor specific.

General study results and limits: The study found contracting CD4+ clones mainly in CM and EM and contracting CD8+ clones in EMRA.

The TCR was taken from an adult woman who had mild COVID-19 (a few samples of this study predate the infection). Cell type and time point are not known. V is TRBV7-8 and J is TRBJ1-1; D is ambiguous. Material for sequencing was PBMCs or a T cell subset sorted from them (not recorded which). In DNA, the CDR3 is TGTGCCAGCAGCTTAGTAAGCCAAATAATAGTTAAGGCTTTCTTT. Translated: CASSLVSQIIVKAFF.